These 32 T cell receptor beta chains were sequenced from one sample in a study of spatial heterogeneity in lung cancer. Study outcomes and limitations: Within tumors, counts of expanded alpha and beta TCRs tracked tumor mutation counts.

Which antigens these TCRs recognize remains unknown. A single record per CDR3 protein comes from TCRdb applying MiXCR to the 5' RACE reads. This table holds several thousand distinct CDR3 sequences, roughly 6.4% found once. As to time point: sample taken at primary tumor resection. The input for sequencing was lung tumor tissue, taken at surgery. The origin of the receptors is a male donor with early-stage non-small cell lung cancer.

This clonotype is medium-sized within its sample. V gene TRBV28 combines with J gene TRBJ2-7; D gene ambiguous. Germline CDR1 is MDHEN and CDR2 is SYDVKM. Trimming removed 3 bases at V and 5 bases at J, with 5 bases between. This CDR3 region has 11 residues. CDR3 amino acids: CASSFMNEQYF. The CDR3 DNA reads TGTGCCAGCAGTTTCATGAACGAGCAGTACTTC.

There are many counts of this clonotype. Here the CDR3 reads CASSEGLVQETQYF. In nucleotides, the CDR3 is TGTGCCAGCAGTGAAGGGCTAGTCCAAGAGACCCAGTACTTC. The V gene is TRBV2, the J gene TRBJ2-5; D not resolved. V was pared by 1 base and J by 1 base, with 7 bases between. Germline CDR1 SNHLY, CDR2 FYNNEI. This CDR3 has 14 residues.

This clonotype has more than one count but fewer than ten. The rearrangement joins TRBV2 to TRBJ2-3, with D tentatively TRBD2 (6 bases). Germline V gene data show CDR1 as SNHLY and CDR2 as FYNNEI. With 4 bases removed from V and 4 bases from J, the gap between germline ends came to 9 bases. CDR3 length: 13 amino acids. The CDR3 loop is CASSVGGADTQYF. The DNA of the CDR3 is TGTGCCAGCAGTGTTGGAGGGGCAGATACGCAGTATTTT.

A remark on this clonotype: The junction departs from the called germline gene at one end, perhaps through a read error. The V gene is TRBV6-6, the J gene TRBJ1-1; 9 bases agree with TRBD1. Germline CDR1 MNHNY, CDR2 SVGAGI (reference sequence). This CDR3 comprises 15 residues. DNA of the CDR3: TGTGTCAGCTGGAAACAGGGGGCAGGGAACACTGAAGCTTTCTTT. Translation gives CVSWKQGAGNTEAFF.

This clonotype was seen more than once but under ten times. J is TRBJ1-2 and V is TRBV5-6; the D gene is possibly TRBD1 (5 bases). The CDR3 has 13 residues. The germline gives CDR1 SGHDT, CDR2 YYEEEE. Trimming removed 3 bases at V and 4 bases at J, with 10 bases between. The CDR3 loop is CASSSVGGYGYTF. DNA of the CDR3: TGTGCCAGCAGCTCCGTGGGGGGCTATGGCTACACCTTC.

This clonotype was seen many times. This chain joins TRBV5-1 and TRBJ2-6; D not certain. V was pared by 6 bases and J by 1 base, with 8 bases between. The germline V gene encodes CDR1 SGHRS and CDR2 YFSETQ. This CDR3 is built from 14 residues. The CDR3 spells CASKVGSGANVLTF. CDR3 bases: TGCGCCAGCAAAGTGGGGTCTGGGGCCAACGTCCTGACTTTC.

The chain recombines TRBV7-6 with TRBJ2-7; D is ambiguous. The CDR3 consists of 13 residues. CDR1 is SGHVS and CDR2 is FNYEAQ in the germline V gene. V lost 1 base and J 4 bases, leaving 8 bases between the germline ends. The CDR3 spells CASSLGTGYEQYF. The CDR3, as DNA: TGTGCCAGCAGCTTAGGTACCGGGTACGAGCAGTACTTC.

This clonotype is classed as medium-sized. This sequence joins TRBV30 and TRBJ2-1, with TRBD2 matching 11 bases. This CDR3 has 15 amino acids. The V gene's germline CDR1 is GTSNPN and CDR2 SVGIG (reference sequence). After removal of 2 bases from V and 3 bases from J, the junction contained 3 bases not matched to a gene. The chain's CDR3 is CAWSQTSGNYNEQFF. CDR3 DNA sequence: TGTGCCTGGAGTCAGACTAGCGGGAACTACAATGAGCAGTTCTTC.

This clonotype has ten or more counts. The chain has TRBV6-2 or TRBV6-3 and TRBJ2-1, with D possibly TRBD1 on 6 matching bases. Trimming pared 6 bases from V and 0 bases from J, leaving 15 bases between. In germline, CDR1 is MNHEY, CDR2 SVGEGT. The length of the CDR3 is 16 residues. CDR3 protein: CASRNTGMGSYNEQFF. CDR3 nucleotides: TGTGCCAGCAGAAATACAGGGATGGGCTCCTACAATGAGCAGTTCTTC.

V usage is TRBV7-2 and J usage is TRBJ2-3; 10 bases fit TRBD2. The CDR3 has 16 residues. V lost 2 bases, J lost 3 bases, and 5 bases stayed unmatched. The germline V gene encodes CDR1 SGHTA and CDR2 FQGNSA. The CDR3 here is CASSLRAGGGTDTQYF. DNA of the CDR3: TGTGCCAGCAGCTTACGAGCGGGAGGGGGGACAGATACGCAGTATTTT.

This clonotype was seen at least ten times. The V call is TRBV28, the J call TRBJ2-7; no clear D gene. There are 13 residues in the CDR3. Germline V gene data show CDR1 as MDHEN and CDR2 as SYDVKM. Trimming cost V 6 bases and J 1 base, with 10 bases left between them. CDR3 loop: CASSHGSSYEQYF. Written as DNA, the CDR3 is TGTGCCAGCAGCCACGGGTCTTCCTACGAGCAGTACTTC. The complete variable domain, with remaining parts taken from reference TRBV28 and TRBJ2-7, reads DVKVTQSSRYLVKRTGEKVFLECVQDMDHENMFWYRQDPGLGLRLIYFSYDVKMKEKGDIPEGYSVSREKKERFSLILESASTNQTSMYLCASSHGSSYEQYFGPGTRLTVT.

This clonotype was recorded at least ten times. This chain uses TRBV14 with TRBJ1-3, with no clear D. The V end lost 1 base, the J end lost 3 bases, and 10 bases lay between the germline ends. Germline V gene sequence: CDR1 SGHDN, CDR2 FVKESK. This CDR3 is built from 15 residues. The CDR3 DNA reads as TGTGCCAGCAGCCAAGGAAGAGGGAATGGAAACACCATATATTTT. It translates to CASSQGRGNGNTIYF.

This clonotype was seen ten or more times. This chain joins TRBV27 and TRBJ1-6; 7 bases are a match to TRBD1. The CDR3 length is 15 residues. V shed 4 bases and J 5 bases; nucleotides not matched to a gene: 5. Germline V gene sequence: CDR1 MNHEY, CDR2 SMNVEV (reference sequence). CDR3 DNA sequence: TGTGCCAGCAGTTGGGGACAGACCAATAATTCACCCCTCCACTTT. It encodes CASSWGQTNNSPLHF.

The CDR3 sequence: CATSSTGEYGYTF. The CDR3 DNA sequence: TGTGCCACCAGTTCGACAGGAGAGTATGGCTACACCTTC. The gene calls are TRBV7-2 and TRBJ1-2; a weak D match, TRBD1 (6 bases). The CDR3 spans 13 residues. The germline gives CDR1 SGHTA, CDR2 FQGNSA. Trimming took 10 bases from V and 5 from J, leaving 17 bases between them.

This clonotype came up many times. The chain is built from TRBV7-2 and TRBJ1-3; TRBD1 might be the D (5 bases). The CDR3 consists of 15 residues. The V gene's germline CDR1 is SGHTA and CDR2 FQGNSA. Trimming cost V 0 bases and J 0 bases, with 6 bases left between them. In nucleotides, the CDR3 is TGTGCCAGCAGCTTAGCTGGGGGCTCTGGAAACACCATATATTTT. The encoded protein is CASSLAGGSGNTIYF.

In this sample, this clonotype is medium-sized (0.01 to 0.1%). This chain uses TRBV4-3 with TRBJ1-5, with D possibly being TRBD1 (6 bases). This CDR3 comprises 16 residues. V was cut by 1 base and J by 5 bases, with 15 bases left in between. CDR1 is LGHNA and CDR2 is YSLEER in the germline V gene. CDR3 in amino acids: CASSQVWAGVDQPQHF. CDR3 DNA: TGCGCCAGCAGCCAAGTATGGGCAGGGGTGGATCAGCCCCAGCATTTT.

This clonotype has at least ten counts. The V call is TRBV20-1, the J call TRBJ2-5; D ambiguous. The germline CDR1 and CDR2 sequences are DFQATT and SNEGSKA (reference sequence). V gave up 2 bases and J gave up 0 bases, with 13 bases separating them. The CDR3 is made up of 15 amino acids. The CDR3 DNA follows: TGCAGTGCTAGAAGGGCCGTTGGGTACCAAGAGACCCAGTACTTC. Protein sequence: CSARRAVGYQETQYF.

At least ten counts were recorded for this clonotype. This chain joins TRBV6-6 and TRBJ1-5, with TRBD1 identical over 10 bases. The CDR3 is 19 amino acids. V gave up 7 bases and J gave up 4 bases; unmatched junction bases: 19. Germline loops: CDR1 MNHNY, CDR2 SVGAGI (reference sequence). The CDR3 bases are TGTGCCAGCACCTCACCACTGGGACAGGGGTGGAGACGAAATCAGCCCCAGCATTTT. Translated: CASTSPLGQGWRRNQPQHF.

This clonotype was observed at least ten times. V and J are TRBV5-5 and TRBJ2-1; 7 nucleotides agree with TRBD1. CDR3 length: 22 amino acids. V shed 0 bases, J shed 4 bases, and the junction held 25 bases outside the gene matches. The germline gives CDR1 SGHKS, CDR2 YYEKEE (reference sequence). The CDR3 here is CASSLAWVGLTGPTRFYNEQFF. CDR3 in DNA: TGTGCCAGCAGCTTGGCATGGGTGGGCTTGACAGGGCCCACCCGCTTTTACAATGAGCAGTTCTTC.

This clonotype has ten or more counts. The CDR3 region has the DNA TGCGCCAGCAGCCAAGAGGTCTGGGGGGGAATGAACACTGAAGCTTTCTTT. Its translation is CASSQEVWGGMNTEAFF. J is TRBJ1-1 and V is TRBV4-1; tentatively, D is TRBD1 (5 bases). V was shortened by 0 bases and J by 0 bases, with 14 bases between the two germline ends. The CDR3 extends over 17 amino acids. Germline V gene lookup returns CDR1 MGHRA and CDR2 YSYEKL.

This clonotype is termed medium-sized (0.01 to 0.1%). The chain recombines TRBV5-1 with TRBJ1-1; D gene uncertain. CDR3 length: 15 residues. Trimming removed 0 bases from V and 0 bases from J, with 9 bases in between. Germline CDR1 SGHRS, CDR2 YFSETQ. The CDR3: CASSLEATLNTEAFF. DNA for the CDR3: TGCGCCAGCAGCTTGGAAGCGACACTGAACACTGAAGCTTTCTTT.

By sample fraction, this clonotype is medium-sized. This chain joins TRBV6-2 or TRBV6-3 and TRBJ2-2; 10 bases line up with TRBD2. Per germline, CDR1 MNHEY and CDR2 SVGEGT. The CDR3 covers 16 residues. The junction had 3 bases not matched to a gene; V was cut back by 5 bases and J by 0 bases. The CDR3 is CASSGGLAANTGELFF. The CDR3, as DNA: TGTGCCAGCAGTGGCGGACTAGCGGCGAACACCGGGGAGCTGTTTTTT.

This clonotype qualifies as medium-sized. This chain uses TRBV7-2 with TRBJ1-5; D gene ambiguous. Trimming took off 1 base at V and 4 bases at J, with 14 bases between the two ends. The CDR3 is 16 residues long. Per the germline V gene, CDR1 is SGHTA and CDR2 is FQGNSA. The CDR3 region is CASSLGSSGLNQPQHF. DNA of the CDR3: TGTGCCAGCAGCTTAGGGTCGTCGGGCCTTAATCAGCCCCAGCATTTT.

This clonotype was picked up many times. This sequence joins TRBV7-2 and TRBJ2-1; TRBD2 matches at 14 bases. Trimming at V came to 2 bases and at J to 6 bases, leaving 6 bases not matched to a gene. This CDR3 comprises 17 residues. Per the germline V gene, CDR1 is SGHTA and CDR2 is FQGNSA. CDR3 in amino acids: CASSLSRTSGRSNEQFF. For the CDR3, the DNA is TGTGCCAGCAGCTTAAGCAGGACTAGCGGGAGGAGCAATGAGCAGTTCTTC.

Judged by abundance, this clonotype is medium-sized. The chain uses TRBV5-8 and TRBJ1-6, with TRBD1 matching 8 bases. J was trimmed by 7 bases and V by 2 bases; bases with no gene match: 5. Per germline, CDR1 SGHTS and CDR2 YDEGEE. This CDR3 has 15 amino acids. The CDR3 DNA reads TGTGCCAGCAGCTTTCCTACAGGGGGAAATTCACCCCTCCACTTT. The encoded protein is CASSFPTGGNSPLHF.

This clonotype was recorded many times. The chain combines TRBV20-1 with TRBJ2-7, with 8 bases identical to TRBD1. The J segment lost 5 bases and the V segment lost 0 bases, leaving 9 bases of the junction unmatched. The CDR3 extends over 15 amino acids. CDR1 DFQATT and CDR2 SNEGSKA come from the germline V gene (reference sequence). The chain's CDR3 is CSAREVFRGQNEQYF. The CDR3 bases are TGCAGTGCTAGAGAGGTATTCAGGGGGCAAAACGAGCAGTACTTC.

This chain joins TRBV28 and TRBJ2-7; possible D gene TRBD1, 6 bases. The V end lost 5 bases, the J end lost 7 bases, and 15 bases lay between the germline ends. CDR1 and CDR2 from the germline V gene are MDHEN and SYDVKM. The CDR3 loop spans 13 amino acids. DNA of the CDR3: TGTGCCAGCAGTACCGGGACATCTAGGGAGCAGTACTTC. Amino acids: CASSTGTSREQYF.

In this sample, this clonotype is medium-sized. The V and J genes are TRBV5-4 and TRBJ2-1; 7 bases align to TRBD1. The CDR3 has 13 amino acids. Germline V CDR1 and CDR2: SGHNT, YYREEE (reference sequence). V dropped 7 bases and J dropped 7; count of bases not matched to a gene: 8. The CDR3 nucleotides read TGTGCCAGCTGCCGGGACAGAAATAATGAGCAGTTCTTC. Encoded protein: CASCRDRNNEQFF.

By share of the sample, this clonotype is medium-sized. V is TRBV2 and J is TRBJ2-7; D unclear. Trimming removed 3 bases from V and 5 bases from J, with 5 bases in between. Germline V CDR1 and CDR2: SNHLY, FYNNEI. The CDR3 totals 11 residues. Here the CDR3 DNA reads TGTGCCAGCAGTGACTACCACGAGCAGTACTTC. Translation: CASSDYHEQYF.

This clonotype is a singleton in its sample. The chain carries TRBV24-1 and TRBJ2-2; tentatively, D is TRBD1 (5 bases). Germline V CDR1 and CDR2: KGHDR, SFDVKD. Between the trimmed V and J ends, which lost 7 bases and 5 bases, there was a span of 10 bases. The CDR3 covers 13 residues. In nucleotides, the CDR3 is TGTGCCACCAGGGGGCAAGTAACCGGGGAGCTGTTTTTT. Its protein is CATRGQVTGELFF.

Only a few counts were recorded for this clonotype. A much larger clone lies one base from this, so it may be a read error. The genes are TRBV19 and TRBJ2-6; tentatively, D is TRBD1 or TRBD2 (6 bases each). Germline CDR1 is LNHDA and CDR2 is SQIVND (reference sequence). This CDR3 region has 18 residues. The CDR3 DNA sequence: TGTGCCAGTACCGGAATTCAGTCAAGGGGGACGGGGGTCAACGTCCTGACTTTC. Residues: CASTGIQSRGTGVNVLTF.

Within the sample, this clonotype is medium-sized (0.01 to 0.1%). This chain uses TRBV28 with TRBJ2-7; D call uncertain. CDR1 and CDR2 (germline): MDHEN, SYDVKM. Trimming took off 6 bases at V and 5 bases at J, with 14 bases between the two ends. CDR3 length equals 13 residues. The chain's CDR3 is CASSLPSGDEQYF. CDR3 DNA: TGTGCCAGCAGCCTCCCATCGGGTGACGAGCAGTACTTC.